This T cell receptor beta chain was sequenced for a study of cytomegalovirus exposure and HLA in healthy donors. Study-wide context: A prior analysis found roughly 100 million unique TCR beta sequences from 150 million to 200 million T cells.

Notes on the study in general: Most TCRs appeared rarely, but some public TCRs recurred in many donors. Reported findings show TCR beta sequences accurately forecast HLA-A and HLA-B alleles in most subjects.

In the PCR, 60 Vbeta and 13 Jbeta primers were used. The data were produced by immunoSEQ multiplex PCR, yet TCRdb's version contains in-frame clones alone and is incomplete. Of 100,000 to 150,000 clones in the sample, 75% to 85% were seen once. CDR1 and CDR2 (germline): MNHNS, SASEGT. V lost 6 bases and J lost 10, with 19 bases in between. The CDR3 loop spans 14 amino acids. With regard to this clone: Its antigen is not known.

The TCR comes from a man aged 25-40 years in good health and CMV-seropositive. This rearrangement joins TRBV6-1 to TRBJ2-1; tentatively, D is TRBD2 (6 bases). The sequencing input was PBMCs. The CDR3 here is CASRVRLVTNEQFF. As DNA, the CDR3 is TGTGCCAGCAGGGTAAGACTAGTTACAAACGAGCAGTTCTTC.